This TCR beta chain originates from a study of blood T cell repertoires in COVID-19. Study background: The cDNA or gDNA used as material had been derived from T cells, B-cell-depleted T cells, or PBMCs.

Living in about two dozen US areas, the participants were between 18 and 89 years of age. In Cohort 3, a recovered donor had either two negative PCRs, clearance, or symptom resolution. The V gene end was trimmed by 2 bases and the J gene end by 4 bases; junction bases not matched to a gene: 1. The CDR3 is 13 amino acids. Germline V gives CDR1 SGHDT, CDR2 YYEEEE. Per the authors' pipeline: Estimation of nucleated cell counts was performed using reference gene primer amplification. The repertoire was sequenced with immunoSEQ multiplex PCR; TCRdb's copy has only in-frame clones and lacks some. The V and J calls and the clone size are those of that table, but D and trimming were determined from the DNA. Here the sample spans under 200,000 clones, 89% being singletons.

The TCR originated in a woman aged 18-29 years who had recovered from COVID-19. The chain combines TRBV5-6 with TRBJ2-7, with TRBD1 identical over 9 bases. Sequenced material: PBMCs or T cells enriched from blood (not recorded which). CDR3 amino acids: CASSFGTGYEQYF. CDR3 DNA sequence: TGTGCCAGCAGCTTCGGGACAGGGTACGAGCAGTACTTC. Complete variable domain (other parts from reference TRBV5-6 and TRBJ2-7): DAGVTQSPTHLIKTRGQQVTLRCSPKSGHDTVSWYQQALGQGPQFIFQYYEEEERQRGNFPDRFSGHQFPNYSSELNVNALLLGDSALYLCASSFGTGYEQYFGPGTRLTVT.